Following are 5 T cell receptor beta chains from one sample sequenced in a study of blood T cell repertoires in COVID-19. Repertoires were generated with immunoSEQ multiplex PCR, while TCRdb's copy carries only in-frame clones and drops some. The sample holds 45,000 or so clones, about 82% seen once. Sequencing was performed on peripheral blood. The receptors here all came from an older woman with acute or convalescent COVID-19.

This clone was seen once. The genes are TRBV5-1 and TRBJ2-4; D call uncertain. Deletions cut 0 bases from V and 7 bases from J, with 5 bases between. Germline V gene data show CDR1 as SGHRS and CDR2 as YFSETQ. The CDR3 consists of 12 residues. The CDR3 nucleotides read TGCGCCAGCAGCTTGGAACGGAACATTCAGTACTTC. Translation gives CASSLERNIQYF.

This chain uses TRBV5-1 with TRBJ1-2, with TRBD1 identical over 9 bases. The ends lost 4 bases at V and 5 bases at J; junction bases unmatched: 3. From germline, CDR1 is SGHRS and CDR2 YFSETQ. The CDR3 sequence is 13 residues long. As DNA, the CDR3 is TGCGCCAGCAGCCGAGGACAGGGGTATGGCTACACCTTC. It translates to CASSRGQGYGYTF.

CDR3: CASSQGQGISPLHF. In nucleotides, the CDR3 is TGCGCCAGCAGCCAGGGACAGGGGATTTCACCCCTCCACTTT. This chain links TRBV4-1 with TRBJ1-6, with 10 positions matching TRBD1. The CDR3 loop spans 14 amino acids. V trimming: 3 bases; J trimming: 9 bases; junction bases outside the gene matches: 2. Germline V gene sequence: CDR1 MGHRA, CDR2 YSYEKL.

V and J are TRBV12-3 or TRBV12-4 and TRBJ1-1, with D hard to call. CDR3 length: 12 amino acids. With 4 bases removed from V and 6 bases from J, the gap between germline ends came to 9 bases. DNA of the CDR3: TGTGCCAGCAGTTATTCGGGTGCTGAAGCTTTCTTT. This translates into CASSYSGAEAFF.

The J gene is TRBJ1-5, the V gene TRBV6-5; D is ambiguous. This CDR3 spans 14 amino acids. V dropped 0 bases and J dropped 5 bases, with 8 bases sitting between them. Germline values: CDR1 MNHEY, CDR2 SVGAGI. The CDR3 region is CASSYSGNDQPQHF. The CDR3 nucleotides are TGTGCCAGCAGTTACTCCGGGAACGATCAGCCCCAGCATTTT.